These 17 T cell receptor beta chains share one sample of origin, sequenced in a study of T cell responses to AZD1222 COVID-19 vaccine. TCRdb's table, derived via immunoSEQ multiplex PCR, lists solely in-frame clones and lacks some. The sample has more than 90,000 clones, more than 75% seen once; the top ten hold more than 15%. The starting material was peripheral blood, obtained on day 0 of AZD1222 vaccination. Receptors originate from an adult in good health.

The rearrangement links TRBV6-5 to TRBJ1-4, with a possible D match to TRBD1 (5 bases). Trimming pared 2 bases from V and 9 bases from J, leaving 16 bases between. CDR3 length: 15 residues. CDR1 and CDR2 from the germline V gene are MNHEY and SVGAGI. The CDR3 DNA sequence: TGTGCCAGCAGTTACGGCGGGGCGGGTAGGAAAAAACTGTTTTTT. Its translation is CASSYGGAGRKKLFF.

The CDR3 DNA is TGTGCCAGCAGCCTGGGGATCGGCGGCTACACCTTC. Its translation: CASSLGIGGYTF. V gene TRBV7-9 combines with J gene TRBJ1-2; D not resolved. The CDR3 is 12 amino acids. The V and J ends lost 5 bases and 8 bases respectively, with 12 bases between them. The germline gives CDR1 SEHNR, CDR2 FQNEAQ (reference sequence).

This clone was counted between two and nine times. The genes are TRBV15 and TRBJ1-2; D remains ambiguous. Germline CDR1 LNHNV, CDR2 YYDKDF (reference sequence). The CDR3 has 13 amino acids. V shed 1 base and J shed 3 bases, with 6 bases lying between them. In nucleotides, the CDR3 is TGTGCCACCAGCAGAGGGGGAGACTATGGCTACACCTTC. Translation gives CATSRGGDYGYTF.

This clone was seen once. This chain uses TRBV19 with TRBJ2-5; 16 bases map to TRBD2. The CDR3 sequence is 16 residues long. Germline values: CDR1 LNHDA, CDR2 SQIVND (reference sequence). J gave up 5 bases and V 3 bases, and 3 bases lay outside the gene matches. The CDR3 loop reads CASSMGTSGRGETQYF. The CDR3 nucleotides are TGTGCCAGTAGTATGGGGACTAGCGGGAGGGGGGAGACCCAGTACTTC.

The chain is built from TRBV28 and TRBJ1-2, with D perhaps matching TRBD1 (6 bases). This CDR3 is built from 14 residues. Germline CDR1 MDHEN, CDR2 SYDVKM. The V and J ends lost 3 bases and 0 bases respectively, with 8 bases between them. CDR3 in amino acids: CASSFSGANYGYTF. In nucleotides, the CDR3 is TGTGCCAGCAGTTTCTCAGGGGCTAACTATGGCTACACCTTC.

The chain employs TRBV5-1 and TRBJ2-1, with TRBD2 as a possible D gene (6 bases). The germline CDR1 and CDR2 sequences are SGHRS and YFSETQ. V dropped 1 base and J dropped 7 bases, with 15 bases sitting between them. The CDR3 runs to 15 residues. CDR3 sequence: CASSLTAGTANEQFF. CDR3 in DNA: TGCGCCAGCAGCTTGACCGCGGGAACGGCAAATGAGCAGTTCTTC. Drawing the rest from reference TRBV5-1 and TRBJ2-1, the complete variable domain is KAGVTQTPRYLIKTRGQQVTLSCSPISGHRSVSWYQQTPGQGLQFLFEYFSETQRNKGNFPGRFSGRQFSNSRSEMNVSTLELGDSALYLCASSLTAGTANEQFFGPGTRLTVL.

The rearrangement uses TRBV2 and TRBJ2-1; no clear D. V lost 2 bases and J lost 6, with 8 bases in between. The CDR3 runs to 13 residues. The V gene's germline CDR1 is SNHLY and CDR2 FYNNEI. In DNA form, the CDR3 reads TGTGCCAGCAGTGAAATGGAGAGCAATGAGCAGTTCTTC. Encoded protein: CASSEMESNEQFF.

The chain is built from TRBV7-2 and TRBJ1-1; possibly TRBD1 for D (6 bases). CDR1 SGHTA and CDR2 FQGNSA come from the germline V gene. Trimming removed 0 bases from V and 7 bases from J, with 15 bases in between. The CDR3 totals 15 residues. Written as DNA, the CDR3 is TGTGCCAGCAGCTTAGCGGCAGGGGCCAGTGGTGAAGCTTTCTTT. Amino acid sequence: CASSLAAGASGEAFF. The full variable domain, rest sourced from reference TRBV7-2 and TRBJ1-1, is GAGVSQSPSNKVTEKGKDVELRCDPISGHTALYWYRQSLGQGLEFLIYFQGNSAPDKSGLPSDRFSAERTGGSVSTLTIQRTQQEDSAVYLCASSLAAGASGEAFFGQGTRLTVV.

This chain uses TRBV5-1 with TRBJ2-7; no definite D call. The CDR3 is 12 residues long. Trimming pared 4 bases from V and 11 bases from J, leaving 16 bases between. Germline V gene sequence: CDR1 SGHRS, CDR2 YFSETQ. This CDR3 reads CASSQGLLEKYF. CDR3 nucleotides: TGCGCCAGCAGCCAAGGGCTCCTTGAAAAGTACTTC.

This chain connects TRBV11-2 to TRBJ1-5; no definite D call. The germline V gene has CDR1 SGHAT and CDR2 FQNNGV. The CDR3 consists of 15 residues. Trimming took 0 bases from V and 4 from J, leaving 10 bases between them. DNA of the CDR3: TGTGCCAGCAGCTTAGAGGGCGGAATGAATCAGCCCCAGCATTTT. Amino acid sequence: CASSLEGGMNQPQHF.

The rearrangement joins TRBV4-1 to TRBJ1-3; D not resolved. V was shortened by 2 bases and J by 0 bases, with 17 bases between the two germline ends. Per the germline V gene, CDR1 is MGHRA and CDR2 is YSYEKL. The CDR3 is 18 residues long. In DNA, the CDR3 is TGCGCCAGCAGCCAAATATCCCAGGCGTTTGGCTCTGGAAACACCATATATTTT. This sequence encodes CASSQISQAFGSGNTIYF.

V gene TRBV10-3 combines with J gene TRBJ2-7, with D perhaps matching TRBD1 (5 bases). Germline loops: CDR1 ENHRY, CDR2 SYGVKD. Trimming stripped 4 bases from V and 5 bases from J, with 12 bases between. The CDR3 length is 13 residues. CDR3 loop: CAISAGVGDEQYF. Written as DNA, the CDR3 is TGTGCCATCAGTGCTGGGGTAGGGGACGAGCAGTACTTC.

CDR3 sequence (DNA): TGTGCCAGCTCACCACCATTACAGGGTCGGGACGAGCAGTACTTC. It specifies CASSPPLQGRDEQYF. V is TRBV18 and J is TRBJ2-7, with D possibly TRBD1 on 6 matching bases. The length of the CDR3 is 15 residues. V lost 0 bases and J 5 bases, leaving 14 bases between the germline ends. Germline V gene lookup returns CDR1 KGHSH and CDR2 LQKENI.

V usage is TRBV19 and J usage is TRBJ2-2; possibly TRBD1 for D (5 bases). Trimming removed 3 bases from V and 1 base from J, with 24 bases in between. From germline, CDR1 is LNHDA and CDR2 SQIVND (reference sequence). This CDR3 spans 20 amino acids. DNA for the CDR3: TGTGCCAGTAGTATTAGCCCCCAGGGTCCACCTTGGGGGAACACCGGGGAGCTGTTTTTT. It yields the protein CASSISPQGPPWGNTGELFF.

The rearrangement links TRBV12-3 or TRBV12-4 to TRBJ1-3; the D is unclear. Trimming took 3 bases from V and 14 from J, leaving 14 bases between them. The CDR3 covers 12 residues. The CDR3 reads CASSFPLGPLYF. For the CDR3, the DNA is TGTGCCAGCAGTTTTCCACTAGGACCTTTATATTTT.

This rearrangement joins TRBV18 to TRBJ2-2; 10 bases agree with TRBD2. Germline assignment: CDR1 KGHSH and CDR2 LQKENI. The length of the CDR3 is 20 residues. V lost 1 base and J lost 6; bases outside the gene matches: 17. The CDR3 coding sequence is TGTGCCAGCTCACCACGGCGCGGGAAACTAGCGGGACGATCTCCCGGGGAGCTGTTTTTT. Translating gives CASSPRRGKLAGRSPGELFF. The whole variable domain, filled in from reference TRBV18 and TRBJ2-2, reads NAGVMQNPRHLVRRRGQEARLRCSPMKGHSHVYWYRQLPEEGLKFMVYLQKENIIDESGMPKERFSAEFPKEGPSILRIQQVVRGDSAAYFCASSPRRGKLAGRSPGELFFGEGSRLTVL.

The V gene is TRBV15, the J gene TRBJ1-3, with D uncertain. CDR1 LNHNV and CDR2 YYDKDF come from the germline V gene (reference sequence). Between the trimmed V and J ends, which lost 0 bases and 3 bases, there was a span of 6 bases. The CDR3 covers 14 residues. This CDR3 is CATSRDVGGNTIYF. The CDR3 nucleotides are TGTGCCACCAGCAGAGATGTAGGTGGAAACACCATATATTTT.